The clone carrying this T cell receptor delta chain is medium-sized in the sample. The V and J ends lost 0 bases and 0 bases, in that order; junction bases with no gene match: 14. The CDR3 sequence is 19 residues long. Looked up from germline, CDR1 is GEAIGNYY and CDR2 is EKD. TCRdb re-analyzed the RT-PCR reads via CATT. The sample includes approximately 7,000 delta-chain clones, 25% of them seen just once. The data belong to a study of gamma-delta T cells after stem cell transplantation. Sequencing used gamma-delta T cells. This clonotype was sampled from a human donor. It is not recorded whose cells these are; they may come from a transplant donor. This chain links TRDV2 with TRDJ1, with 8 bases matching TRDD3. The CDR3 sequence: CACDTVPPVLGVNTDKLIF. The CDR3 DNA is TGTGCCTGTGACACCGTCCCCCCCGTACTGGGGGTTAACACCGATAAACTCATCTTT.